This T cell receptor (beta chain) was documented in a study of cytomegalovirus exposure and HLA in healthy donors. Per the germline V gene, CDR1 is SGHVS and CDR2 is FQNEAQ. V lost 0 bases, J lost 3 bases, and 9 bases stayed unmatched. The CDR3 is 18 residues long. PCR amplification relied on 60 Vbeta primers (plus 13 Jbeta primers). This table comes from immunoSEQ multiplex PCR, and its TCRdb copy is limited to in-frame clones, with some not included. Of about 160,000 clones in the sample, roughly three quarters were seen once. The chain couples TRBV7-8 to TRBJ2-1, with 9 bases matching TRBD1. The sample was PBMCs. This TCR came from a young man in good health and CMV-seropositive. This CDR3 is CASSLATPLDRGYNEQFF. The DNA for the CDR3 is TGTGCCAGCAGCTTAGCCACCCCTTTGGACAGGGGCTACAATGAGCAGTTCTTC.